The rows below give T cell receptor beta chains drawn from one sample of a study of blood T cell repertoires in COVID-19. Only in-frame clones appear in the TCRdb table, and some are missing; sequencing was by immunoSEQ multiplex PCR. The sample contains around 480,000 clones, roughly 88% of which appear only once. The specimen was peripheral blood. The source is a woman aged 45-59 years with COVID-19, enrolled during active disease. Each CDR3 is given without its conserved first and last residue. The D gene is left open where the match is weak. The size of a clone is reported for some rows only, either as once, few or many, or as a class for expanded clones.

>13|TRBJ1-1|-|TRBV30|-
AWSAQGREWTEAF
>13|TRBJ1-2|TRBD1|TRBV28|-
ASSLLGTAYYGYT
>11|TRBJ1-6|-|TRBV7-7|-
ASSFGSGAPLH
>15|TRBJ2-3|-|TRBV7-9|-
ASSPDGFATSTDTQY
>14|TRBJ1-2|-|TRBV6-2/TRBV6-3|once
ASSPPEEPTNYGYT
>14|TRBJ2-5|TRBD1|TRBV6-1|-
ASSGTRDRPPGTQY
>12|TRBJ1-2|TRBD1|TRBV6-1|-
ASSELGTGVGYT
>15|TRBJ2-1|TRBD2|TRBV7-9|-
ASSLRRGEGTRNEQF
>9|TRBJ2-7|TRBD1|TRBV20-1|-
SASQGYEQY
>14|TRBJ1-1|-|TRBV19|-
ASSFLGGSGVTEAF
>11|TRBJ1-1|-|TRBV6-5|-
ASRPGQHTEAF
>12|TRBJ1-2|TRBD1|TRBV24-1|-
ATSEPGGGDGYT
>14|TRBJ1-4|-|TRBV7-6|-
ASSQIQGGSNEKLF
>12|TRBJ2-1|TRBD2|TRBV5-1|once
ASSFLAGFNEQF
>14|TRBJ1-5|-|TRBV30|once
AWSPRLREGNQPQH
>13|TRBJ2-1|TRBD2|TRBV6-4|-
ASSPRLAGYNEQF
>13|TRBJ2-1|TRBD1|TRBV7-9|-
ASSLVRTGRSEQF
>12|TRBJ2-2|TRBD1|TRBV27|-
ASSIDRGAGELF
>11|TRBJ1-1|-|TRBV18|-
ASTVGGNTEAF
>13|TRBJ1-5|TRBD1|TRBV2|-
ASSEWTGARQPQH
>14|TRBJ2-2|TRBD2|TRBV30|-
AWSVRGVWDTGELF
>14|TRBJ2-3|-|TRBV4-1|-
ASSQGGAGGTDTQY
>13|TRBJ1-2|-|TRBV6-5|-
ASSSRTRKIVGYT
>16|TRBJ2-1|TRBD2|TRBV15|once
ATSRGTSGLPSYNEQF
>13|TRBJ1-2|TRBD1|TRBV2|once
ASSEARDRNYGYT
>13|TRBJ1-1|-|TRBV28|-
ASGGGGAPGAEAF
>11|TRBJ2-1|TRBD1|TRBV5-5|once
ASSTNRGNEQF
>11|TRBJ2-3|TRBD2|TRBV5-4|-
ASRGGNTDTQY
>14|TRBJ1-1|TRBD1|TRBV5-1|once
ASSLGMSGGVTEAF
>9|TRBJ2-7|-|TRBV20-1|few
SATQGYEQY
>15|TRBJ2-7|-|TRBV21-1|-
ASSKIFSGARFYEQY
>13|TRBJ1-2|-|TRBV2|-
ASTLSAGLNYGYT
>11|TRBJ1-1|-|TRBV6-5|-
ASSYGARGEAF